This entry describes one T cell receptor (beta chain). What this receptor recognizes is not known. No base-level quality is on record; no much larger clone is a single base apart. The meaning of the sample's time point label: about 28 days (+/-7) after the second vaccine dose. AZD1222 recipients given second doses at about 4 weeks or at about 12 weeks were pooled, since spike-specific TCR depth and breadth were not found to differ between the two schedules. Samples from vaccinated people were obtained from the UK trials COV001 and COV002, which included a single-blind randomized controlled phase 2/3 trial of AZD1222 (ChAdOx1 nCoV-19) in healthy adults. For TCRbeta chain sequencing, PBMC samples from trial participants were taken at day 0 and at day 28 after the second dose. These data are taken from a study of T cell responses to AZD1222 COVID-19 vaccine (dated by TCRdb to the early 2020s). Broadly, across the study: TCR sequencing was performed for 230 to 250 trial participants, of whom about 200 were given two doses of AZD1222 and around 25 were given two doses of MenACWY control vaccine. Trial participants were enrolled by age into subgroups of 18-55, 56-69 and 70-plus years, and roughly 150, 30 and 60 TCR-sequenced participants, respectively, were included in these subgroups. The study at large found these results: Participants were mostly white British and included more females than males, and it was suggested by the authors that clonal diversity may have been underestimated. Because no samples from the day 14 peak response were available, repertoires could be characterized only after the peak T cell response. The 56-69-year group was small, and its depth increase did not reach significance, likely because of low power. Conclusions about previously exposed vaccinees were limited because only six or seven AZD1222 recipients were SARS-CoV-2 seropositive at baseline. Vaccine-associated CD4 TCRs spanned the whole spike protein, with dominant responses in regions 160-218 and 743-854. Nearly half of unique spike-specific TCRs reportedly recognized epitopes outside regions mutated in the B.1.351 and B.1.1.7 variants. A significant rise in spike-specific TCR breadth and depth was observed after two AZD1222 doses relative to day 0 and relative to MenACWY recipients.

The CDR3 regions of human TCRbeta chains were analyzed by immunosequencing. The study's processing was this. Repertoire TCRs were checked for matches against a reference library of SARS-CoV-2-specific TCRs that had been generated using the MIRA antigen-specificity platform. Breadth meant the fraction of unique TCRs that were SARS-CoV-2-associated, whereas depth meant the fraction of total T cells that were SARS-CoV-2-associated. Using the MIRA data, each spike-specific TCR was assigned both to the spike region to which the TCR was reactive and to a CD4 or CD8 class. Log10-transformed breadth and depth values were compared by one-way ANOVA with Sidak's multiple comparisons tests. TCRdb took this table from immuneACCESS and kept in-frame rearrangements with V and J called. Such tables lack part of the clones; where checked against another copy, unresolved V genes explain under half of the gap, and the rest is unexplained. Clone size and the V and J calls come from that table; the DNA yielded D and trimming. The sample data list about 67,000 clones, and 83% of these were observed just once. The top ten hold 5.5% to 7% of the sample.

The CDR3 goes from the cysteine to the phenylalanine over 17 residues. Kept here is only the CDR3 DNA, which spans 51 bases and is read in frame from base 1. Here V drops 1 base and J drops 5 bases, and the junction holds 9 bases not matched to any gene. CDR1 is given as SGHVS and CDR2 as FNYEAQ, both from the germline V gene. Recombination connected TRBV7-6 to TRBJ2-3, with TRBD2 matching 10 junction bases. This TCR derives from an adult who received the AZD1222 COVID-19 vaccine. The material sequenced was peripheral blood, taken 28 days after the second AZD1222 dose. The DNA sequence reads TGTGCCAGCAGCTTAGAGGCCAGCGGGGGGGCTGGAGATACGCAGTATTTT. Its coded protein is CASSLEASGGAGDTQYF.